The 6 T cell receptor beta chains reported below all come from one sample, sequenced in a study of early T cells in non-severe SARS-CoV-2 infection. TCRdb fed the 5' RACE reads into MiXCR, producing one record per CDR3 protein. The repertoire has around 30,000 distinct CDR3 sequences, less than 10% of them found once; the top ten carry about 13%. The specimen was whole blood. The receptors were gathered from an adult who was a healthcare worker with PCR-confirmed SARS-CoV-2 infection or an uninfected control (not recorded which).

This clonotype was detected ten times or more. The chain employs TRBV3-1 and TRBJ1-5; 8 bases are a match to TRBD1. This CDR3 comprises 13 residues. CDR1 LGHDT and CDR2 YNNKEL come from the germline V gene (reference sequence). J lost 11 bases, V lost 3 bases, and 6 bases had no gene match. The CDR3 region has the DNA TGTGCCAGCAGCCAGGCGACAGGGGATACCCAGCATTTT. It translates to CASSQATGDTQHF.

At least ten counts were recorded for this clonotype. This chain links TRBV28 with TRBJ1-2; TRBD1 matches 7 bases. V lost 2 bases, J lost 4 bases, and 16 bases stayed unmatched. Germline assignment: CDR1 MDHEN and CDR2 SYDVKM. The CDR3 covers 18 residues. CDR3 nucleotide sequence: TGTGCCAGCAGTTTACCGGCTCGACAGGGCCATCTATTCTATGGCTACACCTTC. This codes for CASSLPARQGHLFYGYTF.

This clonotype was observed at least ten times. The genes are TRBV7-2 and TRBJ2-7, with D perhaps matching TRBD2 (5 bases). The ends were cut back, 7 bases at V and 4 bases at J, with 11 bases in the middle. The CDR3 loop spans 12 amino acids. CDR1 is SGHTA, CDR2 FQGNSA, per germline. CDR3 coding DNA: TGTGCCAGCACCTCCGGGATTTACGAGCAGTACTTC. Protein: CASTSGIYEQYF.

The chain joins TRBV5-6 to TRBJ1-1; 7 positions match TRBD1. Germline V gene data show CDR1 as SGHDT and CDR2 as YYEEEE. The CDR3 sequence is 14 residues long. Trimming at V came to 5 bases and at J to 1 base, leaving 5 bases not matched to a gene. CDR3 region: CASRYRGGNTEAFF. CDR3 bases: TGTGCCAGCAGGTACAGGGGCGGGAACACTGAAGCTTTCTTT.

This clonotype was observed at least ten times. The chain couples TRBV9 to TRBJ2-5; 11 bases map to TRBD1. The CDR3 length is 14 residues. The trim removed 4 bases at V and 5 bases at J, leaving 4 bases unmatched. CDR1 SGDLS and CDR2 YYNGEE come from the germline V gene. The CDR3: CASSIGQGAETQYF. The CDR3 DNA reads as TGTGCCAGCAGCATTGGACAGGGGGCGGAGACCCAGTACTTC.

This clonotype was seen ten or more times. The chain is built from TRBV11-3 and TRBJ2-7; unclear D gene. Looked up from germline, CDR1 is SGHNT and CDR2 is YENEEA. V dropped 0 bases and J dropped 6 bases, with 9 bases sitting between them. The CDR3 is 13 residues long. For the CDR3, the DNA is TGTGCCAGCAGCTTAGATCCATGGCGCGAGCAGTACTTC. The encoded protein is CASSLDPWREQYF.